These 6 T cell receptor beta chains share one sample of origin, sequenced in a study of blood T cell repertoires in COVID-19. Sequencing was performed with immunoSEQ multiplex PCR; in TCRdb, only in-frame clones are kept and a portion is missing. The table shows roughly 380,000 clones, with 85% to 90% occurring only once. Sequenced sample: PBMCs or T cells enriched from blood (not recorded which). The receptors originated from a woman between 25 and 40 years old who had been exposed to COVID-19.

The chain uses TRBV3-1 (or the pseudogene TRBV3-2) and TRBJ2-3; 11 nucleotides line up with TRBD2. V shed 4 bases and J 5 bases; nucleotides not matched to a gene: 8. In germline, CDR1 is LGHDT, CDR2 YNNKEL (reference sequence). This CDR3 is 16 amino acids long. CDR3 nucleotides: TGTGCCAGCAGCCGATTAGCGGGAGGGGCGGGAGATACGCAGTATTTT. It encodes CASSRLAGGAGDTQYF.

This clone has a handful of counts. This rearrangement joins TRBV20-1 to TRBJ2-1; 7 bases are shared with TRBD2. Losses at the gene ends were 5 bases for V and 9 bases for J; bases not matched to a gene: 4. There are 11 residues in the CDR3. Germline-derived CDR1 and CDR2 are DFQATT and SNEGSKA (reference sequence). CDR3 nucleotide sequence: TGCAGTGCTCGGCGGGAGCTTGAGCAGTTCTTC. The encoded protein is CSARRELEQFF.

The chain is built from TRBV2 and TRBJ1-4, with D unresolved. The CDR3 totals 17 residues. The V end lost 6 bases, the J end lost 5 bases, and 22 bases lay between the germline ends. Germline assignment: CDR1 SNHLY and CDR2 FYNNEI. The CDR3 DNA reads as TGTGCCAGCAGACTACTTGACAACCCTCGAGGGAATGAAAAACTGTTTTTT. It yields the protein CASRLLDNPRGNEKLFF.

This chain connects TRBV5-1 to TRBJ2-2; the D gene is possibly TRBD2 (5 bases). V was cut by 2 bases and J by 8 bases, with 13 bases left in between. The germline V gene has CDR1 SGHRS and CDR2 YFSETQ. The CDR3 is made up of 14 amino acids. The CDR3 DNA follows: TGCGCCAGCAGCTTCGCCTGGAGGAGTGGGGAGCTGTTTTTT. Amino acid sequence: CASSFAWRSGELFF.

The CDR3: CASSSLGGLIAKNIQYF. DNA for the CDR3: TGTGCCAGCAGCTCCCTAGGGGGACTAATAGCCAAAAACATTCAGTACTTC. The J gene is TRBJ2-4, the V gene TRBV7-2, with D maybe TRBD2 (7 bases). The length of the CDR3 is 17 residues. Germline CDR1 and CDR2: SGHTA and FQGNSA. Between the trimmed V and J ends, which lost 4 bases and 0 bases, there was a span of 16 bases.

The chain uses TRBV6-1 and TRBJ2-7; 10 bases match TRBD2. V lost 6 bases and J lost 1; bases outside the gene matches: 6. Germline assignment: CDR1 MNHNS and CDR2 SASEGT. This CDR3 is 15 amino acids long. The CDR3 loop is CASRSGLAVSYEQYF. CDR3 nucleotide sequence: TGTGCCAGCAGATCCGGACTAGCGGTTTCCTACGAGCAGTACTTC.